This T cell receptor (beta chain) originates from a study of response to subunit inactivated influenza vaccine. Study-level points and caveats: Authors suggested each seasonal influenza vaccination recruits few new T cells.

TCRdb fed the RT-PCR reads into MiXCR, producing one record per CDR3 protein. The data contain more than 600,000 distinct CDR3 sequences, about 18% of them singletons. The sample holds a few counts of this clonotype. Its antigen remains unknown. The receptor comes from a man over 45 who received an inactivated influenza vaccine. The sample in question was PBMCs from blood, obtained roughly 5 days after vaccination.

The CDR3 sequence: CASSLVMGGGNEQFF. The DNA of the CDR3 is TGTGCCAGCAGCTTAGTGATGGGGGGGGGTAATGAGCAGTTCTTC. J is TRBJ2-1 and V is TRBV7-2; 7 bases line up with TRBD2. CDR3 length equals 15 residues. Trimming at V came to 1 base and at J to 7 bases, leaving 7 bases not matched to a gene. Per germline, CDR1 SGHTA and CDR2 FQGNSA.